A selection of T cell receptor beta chains follows, all from one sample in a study of CD8 T cells in Susac syndrome. TCRdb redid the calling of the immunoSEQ multiplex PCR reads with MiXCR, one entry per CDR3 protein. The sample includes some 150,000 distinct CDR3 sequences, nearly 97% of them seen just once. Sequenced material: CD8+ T cells from PBMCs. The origin of the receptors is a human donor with multiple sclerosis. CDR3s include the opening cysteine and the closing phenylalanine or tryptophan. The order of the fields is CDR3 DNA, CDR3 protein, J gene, clone size, D gene, V gene. D genes are given only for firm matches. Expanded clones get a size class; other rows say once, few or many, or leave the size out.

DNA: TGTGCCAGCCGGCAATACAATGAGCAGTTCTTC
CDR3: CASRQYNEQFF
J: TRBJ2-1
size: .
D: .
V: TRBV13

DNA: TGTGCCAGCAGCTTGGTAGGGGGCGCGTCTGGGGCCAACGTCCTGACTTTC
CDR3: CASSLVGGASGANVLTF
J: TRBJ2-6
size: .
D: TRBD1
V: TRBV5-6

DNA: TGTGCCAGCAGCATAATACGACTGAGCCAAGAGACCCAGTACTTC
CDR3: CASSIIRLSQETQYF
J: TRBJ2-5
size: .
D: .
V: TRBV7-9

DNA: TGTGCCAGCAGCTTTTTCTTCAGGGGAGGCAATGAGCAGTTCTTC
CDR3: CASSFFFRGGNEQFF
J: TRBJ2-1
size: once
D: .
V: TRBV7-2

DNA: TGCAGTGCTAGAGATCTTCGAGGTATCTCCGGGGAGCTGTTTTTT
CDR3: CSARDLRGISGELFF
J: TRBJ2-2
size: .
D: .
V: TRBV20-1

DNA: TGTGCCAGCAGCTTAGTGGCTAGCGGGGCCACGAGGGAGCAGTACTTC
CDR3: CASSLVASGATREQYF
J: TRBJ2-7
size: .
D: TRBD2
V: TRBV7-6

DNA: TGCAGTGCCGATACTAGCGGGGCCTCCTACGAGCAGTACTTC
CDR3: CSADTSGASYEQYF
J: TRBJ2-7
size: .
D: TRBD2
V: TRBV20-1

DNA: TGTGCCTGGAGGGGGCCCCCGGGACGGAACTATGGCTACACCTTC
CDR3: CAWRGPPGRNYGYTF
J: TRBJ1-2
size: .
D: .
V: TRBV30

DNA: TGTGCCAGCAGTTTGATTCAGGACAGCCATTCACCCCTCCACTTT
CDR3: CASSLIQDSHSPLHF
J: TRBJ1-6
size: .
D: .
V: TRBV28

DNA: TGTGCCAGCAACAGACACGGAAAGGGGCAGTTCTTC
CDR3: CASNRHGKGQFF
J: TRBJ2-1
size: .
D: .
V: TRBV13

DNA: TGCAGTGCTAGAGATGAGGACCATCTACTCTCCTATAATTCACCCCTCCACTTT
CDR3: CSARDEDHLLSYNSPLHF
J: TRBJ1-6
size: .
D: .
V: TRBV20-1

DNA: TGTGCCAGTAGTGCCCGGACAGGCCTTACCGGCTACACCTTC
CDR3: CASSARTGLTGYTF
J: TRBJ1-2
size: .
D: TRBD1
V: TRBV19

DNA: TGTGCCAGCAGCTTCGCACAGGGCGAACTGACCTACGAGCAGTACTTC
CDR3: CASSFAQGELTYEQYF
J: TRBJ2-7
size: once
D: .
V: TRBV11-2

DNA: TGTGCCAGCAGCCTTAGTAGGTTTGGCTACACCTTC
CDR3: CASSLSRFGYTF
J: TRBJ1-2
size: .
D: .
V: TRBV9

DNA: TGCGCCAGCAGCCAAGAAGTTGGCCCTAGCTCCTACAATGAGCAGTTCTTC
CDR3: CASSQEVGPSSYNEQFF
J: TRBJ2-1
size: .
D: .
V: TRBV4-1

DNA: TGTGCCAGCAGTTCCTCTTCTGGGGGCGAGCAGTACTTC
CDR3: CASSSSSGGEQYF
J: TRBJ2-7
size: .
D: .
V: TRBV12-3/TRBV12-4

DNA: TGTGCCAGCAGCTTGGTCGGCAAAGGGGCCCTCCACTTT
CDR3: CASSLVGKGALHF
J: TRBJ1-6
size: .
D: .
V: TRBV5-6

DNA: TGTGCCAGCAGCTTTCAGCCTAACGAGCAGTACTTC
CDR3: CASSFQPNEQYF
J: TRBJ2-7
size: .
D: .
V: TRBV7-6

DNA: TGCAGTGCTTCATACGCGAACACCGGGGAGCTGTTTTTT
CDR3: CSASYANTGELFF
J: TRBJ2-2
size: .
D: .
V: TRBV20-1

DNA: TGCAGCGTTGCGACGGGACTCAGGAACACCGGGGAGCTGTTTTTT
CDR3: CSVATGLRNTGELFF
J: TRBJ2-2
size: .
D: .
V: TRBV29-1

DNA: TGTGCCAGCAGTTTCTACATCGGACAGGCGAACACTGAAGCTTTCTTT
CDR3: CASSFYIGQANTEAFF
J: TRBJ1-1
size: .
D: TRBD1
V: TRBV28

DNA: TGTGCCAGCAGTCCCTGGGACAGGGTGGAAACCGGGGAGCTGTTTTTT
CDR3: CASSPWDRVETGELFF
J: TRBJ2-2
size: .
D: TRBD1
V: TRBV7-2

DNA: TGTGCCAGCAGCTTACCCCTCAGGGTTCAACGAGAGCAGTTCTTC
CDR3: CASSLPLRVQREQFF
J: TRBJ2-1
size: few
D: .
V: TRBV11-2

DNA: TGTGCCAGCAGCGGATTAGCGGGGGGTCCCAACAATGAGCAGTTCTTC
CDR3: CASSGLAGGPNNEQFF
J: TRBJ2-1
size: .
D: TRBD2
V: TRBV9

DNA: TGTGCCAGCACCGACGGGGGAGGGTACGAGCAGTACTTC
CDR3: CASTDGGGYEQYF
J: TRBJ2-7
size: .
D: TRBD2
V: TRBV2

DNA: TGCAGTGCTAGAGATGACACCGACTATAATTCACCCCTCCACTTT
CDR3: CSARDDTDYNSPLHF
J: TRBJ1-6
size: .
D: .
V: TRBV20-1

DNA: TGTGCCAGCAGCCAAGATATTAGCAGCTACAATGAGCAGTTCTTC
CDR3: CASSQDISSYNEQFF
J: TRBJ2-1
size: .
D: .
V: TRBV3-1

DNA: TGCAGCGTCGCCGGACAACAGGGGATCCTGGAGCAGTACTTC
CDR3: CSVAGQQGILEQYF
J: TRBJ2-7
size: .
D: TRBD1
V: TRBV29-1

DNA: TGTGCCAGCAGTAAGCGGGAGAACACTGAAGCTTTCTTT
CDR3: CASSKRENTEAFF
J: TRBJ1-1
size: .
D: .
V: TRBV6-5

DNA: TGTGCCAGTAGATTGGGGGCGAGCTCCTACAATGAGCAGTTCTTC
CDR3: CASRLGASSYNEQFF
J: TRBJ2-1
size: once
D: .
V: TRBV19

DNA: TGTGCCAGCTCACCACTTAATACAGGGGGGAACTCCTACGAGCAGTACTTC
CDR3: CASSPLNTGGNSYEQYF
J: TRBJ2-7
size: .
D: TRBD1
V: TRBV18

DNA: TGTGCCTGGAGTGTACAGGACAGCACTGAAGCTTTCTTT
CDR3: CAWSVQDSTEAFF
J: TRBJ1-1
size: .
D: .
V: TRBV30

DNA: TGTGCCACCAGCAGAGATGGAAATCAGCCCCAGCATTTT
CDR3: CATSRDGNQPQHF
J: TRBJ1-5
size: .
D: .
V: TRBV15

DNA: TGCAGCGTTGAAGAGGGAAGCTATGGCTACACCTTC
CDR3: CSVEEGSYGYTF
J: TRBJ1-2
size: .
D: .
V: TRBV29-1

DNA: TGTGCCAGCAGCCAAGATGACTCCACAAGCACAGATACGCAGTATTTT
CDR3: CASSQDDSTSTDTQYF
J: TRBJ2-3
size: .
D: .
V: TRBV4-2

DNA: TGTGCCAGCAGCCAAGCCCCACGGGGGGCCCCCTACAATGAGCAGTTCTTC
CDR3: CASSQAPRGAPYNEQFF
J: TRBJ2-1
size: .
D: .
V: TRBV3-1